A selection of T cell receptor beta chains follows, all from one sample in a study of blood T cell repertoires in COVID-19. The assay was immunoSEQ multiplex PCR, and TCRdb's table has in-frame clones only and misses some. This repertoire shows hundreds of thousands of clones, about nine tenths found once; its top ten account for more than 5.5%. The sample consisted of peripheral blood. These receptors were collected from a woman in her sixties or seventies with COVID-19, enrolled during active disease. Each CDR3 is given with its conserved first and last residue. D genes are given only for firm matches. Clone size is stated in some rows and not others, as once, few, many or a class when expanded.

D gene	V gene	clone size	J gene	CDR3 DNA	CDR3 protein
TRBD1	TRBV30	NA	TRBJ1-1	TGTGCCTGGAGTGTTCGGACAGGGTTTCTAAACACTGAAGCTTTCTTT	CAWSVRTGFLNTEAFF
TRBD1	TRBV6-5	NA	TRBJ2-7	TGTGCCAGCAGTTACTCAAGGGGGCTCCCCTACGAGCAGTACTTC	CASSYSRGLPYEQYF
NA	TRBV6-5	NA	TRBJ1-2	TGTGCCAGCAGCCCCCCGGGAGCTAACTATGGCTACACCTTC	CASSPPGANYGYTF
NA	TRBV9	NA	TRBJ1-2	TGTGCCAGCAGCTCCTCTCAGAGGGGGATTAGTAACTATGGCTACACCTTC	CASSSSQRGISNYGYTF
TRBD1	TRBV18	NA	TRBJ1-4	TGTGCCAGCTCACCGCGTGTTCAACCGGGACAGGGGAATGAAAAACTGTTTTTT	CASSPRVQPGQGNEKLFF
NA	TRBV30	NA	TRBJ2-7	TGTGCCTGGAGTGTACCAGCCTACGAGCAGTACTTC	CAWSVPAYEQYF
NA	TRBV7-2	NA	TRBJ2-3	TGTGCCAGCAGCTTCGGGAGACCCACAGATACGCAGTATTTT	CASSFGRPTDTQYF
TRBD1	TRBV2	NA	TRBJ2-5	TGTGCCAGCAGCCTTGGGACAGGCGTTCAAGAGACCCAGTACTTC	CASSLGTGVQETQYF
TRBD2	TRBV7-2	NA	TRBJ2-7	TGTGCCAGCAGCTTAGATCCTCCTACTAGCGGGGTCAGTAACGAGCAGTACTTC	CASSLDPPTSGVSNEQYF
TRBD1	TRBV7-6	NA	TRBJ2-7	TGTGCCAGCAGCCCGATTATAGACAGGGTCTACGAGCAGTACTTC	CASSPIIDRVYEQYF
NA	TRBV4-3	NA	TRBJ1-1	TGCGCCAGCAGCCAAGAATGGGCAGGGCGGTTGGCCACTGAAGCTTTCTTT	CASSQEWAGRLATEAFF
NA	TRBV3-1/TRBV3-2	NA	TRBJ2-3	TGTGCCAGCAGCCTGGAGGACCGGTGGAGAGATACGCAGTATTTT	CASSLEDRWRDTQYF
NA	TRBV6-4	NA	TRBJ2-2	TGTGCCAGCAGTCGACTCCTAAACACCGGGGAGCTGTTTTTT	CASSRLLNTGELFF
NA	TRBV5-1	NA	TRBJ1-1	TGCGCCAGCAGCTTAACAGGCGCTGAAGCTTTCTTT	CASSLTGAEAFF
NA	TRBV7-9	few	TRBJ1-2	TGTGCCAGCAGCTGGCGGGGGAGCAAAAACTATGGCTACACCTTC	CASSWRGSKNYGYTF
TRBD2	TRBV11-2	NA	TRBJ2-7	TGTGCCAGCAAGCGGAGCGGGGGGGAAGGAGAGCAGTACTTC	CASKRSGGEGEQYF
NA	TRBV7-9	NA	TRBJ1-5	TGTGCCAGCAGCTTGGAGGGAAGCAATCAGCCCCAGCATTTT	CASSLEGSNQPQHF
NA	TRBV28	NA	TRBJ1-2	TGTGCCAGCAGTTTATTCGAGGAACGGGGCTACACCTTC	CASSLFEERGYTF
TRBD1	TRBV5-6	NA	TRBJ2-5	TGTGCCAGCAGCTTGGGGGCGGGGACAGGGCGGACCCAGTACTTC	CASSLGAGTGRTQYF
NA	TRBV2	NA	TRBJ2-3	TGTGCCAGCAGTGAAGCGGGGCGGGGCGTTGGTAATACGCAGTATTTT	CASSEAGRGVGNTQYF
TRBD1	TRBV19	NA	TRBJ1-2	TGTGCCAGTAGCCAGGGACAGCAACCCTATGGCTACACCTTC	CASSQGQQPYGYTF
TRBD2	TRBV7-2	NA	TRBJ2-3	TGTGCCAGCAGCTTAGAAGCTAGCGGGGGCTATCGCGGTACGCAGTATTTT	CASSLEASGGYRGTQYF
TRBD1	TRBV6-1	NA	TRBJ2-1	TGTGCCAGCAGTGAGGCCGGGACAGGTTACGGTGAGCAGTTCTTC	CASSEAGTGYGEQFF